The 28 T cell receptor beta chains reported below all come from one sample, sequenced in a study of T cells in Graves' hyperthyroidism and ophthalmopathy. RNA transcripts gave rise to amplified TCR beta CDR3 regions. HTBI primers were used for first-round RT-PCR of the TCR CDR3. One entry per CDR3 protein, called by TCRdb with MiXCR from the multiplex PCR reads. The table records a few hundred thousand distinct CDR3 sequences, around 14% of them present only once. Material: blood. The receptors derive from a woman aged 25 to 39 with Graves' hyperthyroidism.

This clonotype was recorded many times. The chain links TRBV7-2 to TRBJ2-6, with D tentatively TRBD2 (6 bases). Germline lookup yields CDR1 SGHTA and CDR2 FQGNSA. This CDR3 comprises 15 residues. The germline V and J ends were trimmed by 5 bases and 6 bases, with 14 bases remaining between them. This chain's CDR3 is CASSPLWREANVLTF. The CDR3 bases are TGTGCCAGCAGCCCACTCTGGCGGGAGGCCAACGTCCTGACTTTC.

This clonotype was detected ten times or more. The chain recombines TRBV27 with TRBJ2-1; D is ambiguous. V dropped 10 bases and J dropped 0 bases, with 10 bases sitting between them. The CDR3 loop spans 13 amino acids. CDR1 and CDR2 from the germline V gene are MNHEY and SMNVEV (reference sequence). CDR3 sequence reads: CATGQSSYNEQFF. CDR3 DNA: TGTGCCACCGGCCAGAGCTCCTACAATGAGCAGTTCTTC.

This sequence joins TRBV4-1 and TRBJ2-1; TRBD2 aligns across 10 bases. Germline V lookup: CDR1 MGHRA, CDR2 YSYEKL. The CDR3 has 13 residues. The junction had 1 base not matched to a gene; V was cut back by 5 bases and J by 6 bases. CDR3 loop: CASSEREGNEQFF. The CDR3 DNA sequence: TGCGCCAGCAGCGAGCGGGAGGGCAATGAGCAGTTCTTC.

This chain uses TRBV9 with TRBJ2-3; 7 bases fit TRBD2. The CDR3 covers 15 residues. Germline assignment: CDR1 SGDLS and CDR2 YYNGEE. The ends lost 5 bases at V and 2 bases at J; junction bases unmatched: 8. DNA for the CDR3: TGTGCCAGCAGTTCAACGGGAGGTATCACAGATACGCAGTATTTT. Protein product: CASSSTGGITDTQYF.

The rearrangement links TRBV5-1 to TRBJ2-3; 9 positions agree with TRBD2. With V trimmed by 3 bases and J by 4 bases, 15 bases remained unmatched. The CDR3 has 18 amino acids. CDR1 is SGHRS and CDR2 is YFSETQ in the germline V gene. The CDR3 is CASSSGGNSGSYPDTQYF. CDR3 bases: TGCGCCAGCAGCTCAGGAGGGAATAGCGGGAGTTACCCAGATACGCAGTATTTT.

This clonotype came up a few times. The chain joins TRBV30 to TRBJ1-6; 7 bases are a match to TRBD1. Germline V gene sequence: CDR1 GTSNPN, CDR2 SVGIG (reference sequence). Trimming at V came to 4 bases and at J to 4 bases, leaving 7 bases not matched to a gene. The CDR3 consists of 15 residues. The CDR3 loop reads CAWKTTGQYNSPLHF. CDR3 nucleotides: TGTGCCTGGAAAACTACGGGACAGTATAATTCACCCCTCCACTTT.

In the case of this clonotype: A much larger clone lies a single base off, so this may be a read error. This chain uses TRBV7-2 with TRBJ2-7; 11 bases match TRBD2. Germline CDR1 and CDR2: SGHTA and FQGNSA. The CDR3 runs 14 residues. The trim removed 7 bases at V and 3 bases at J, leaving 5 bases unmatched. The CDR3 sequence: CASTGTSGCYEQYF. CDR3 coding DNA: TGTGCCAGCACCGGGACTAGCGGATGCTACGAGCAGTACTTC.

In this sample, this clonotype turned up many times. The J gene is TRBJ1-1, the V gene TRBV28, with 9 bases aligning to TRBD1. Per the germline V gene, CDR1 is MDHEN and CDR2 is SYDVKM. V was pared by 2 bases and J by 5 bases, with 9 bases of the junction left unmatched. This CDR3 has 16 residues. The CDR3 DNA reads TGTGCCAGCAGTTTAAATCCGGGGACAGGGCAAACTGAAGCTTTCTTT. This encodes CASSLNPGTGQTEAFF. Full variable domain (remainder filled in from reference TRBV28 and TRBJ1-1): DVKVTQSSRYLVKRTGEKVFLECVQDMDHENMFWYRQDPGLGLRLIYFSYDVKMKEKGDIPEGYSVSREKKERFSLILESASTNQTSMYLCASSLNPGTGQTEAFFGQGTRLTVV.

The chain combines TRBV7-2 with TRBJ2-3, with 10 bases identical to TRBD2. The CDR3 sequence is 16 residues long. V shed 3 bases, J shed 2 bases, and the junction held 5 bases outside the gene matches. From germline, CDR1 is SGHTA and CDR2 FQGNSA. This chain's CDR3 is CASSFPGTSDTDTQYF. The CDR3 coding sequence is TGTGCCAGCAGCTTTCCCGGGACTAGCGACACAGATACGCAGTATTTT.

This sequence joins TRBV4-2 and TRBJ2-3; D gene unclear. V was cut by 1 base and J by 4 bases, with 12 bases left in between. The germline gives CDR1 LGHNA, CDR2 YNFKEQ. The CDR3 consists of 15 residues. CDR3 in amino acids: CASSQGDSFSDTQYF. The CDR3 nucleotides are TGTGCCAGCAGCCAAGGGGATAGTTTCTCAGATACGCAGTATTTT.

The genes are TRBV29-1 and TRBJ2-5; 7 positions match TRBD2. The CDR3 is made up of 15 amino acids. Germline CDR1 SQVTM, CDR2 ANQGSEA. The ends lost 7 bases at V and 2 bases at J; junction bases unmatched: 13. In DNA form, the CDR3 reads TGCAGCGGGGGGGGGGGGAGGGGTCGGCAAGAGACCCAGTACTTC. Translation: CSGGGGRGRQETQYF. Filled out from reference TRBV29-1 and TRBJ2-5, the complete variable domain reads SAVISQKPSRDICQRGTSLTIQCQVDSQVTMMFWYRQQPGQSLTLIATANQGSEATYESGFVIDKFPISRPNLTFSTLTVSNMSPEDSSIYLCSGGGGRGRQETQYFGPGTRLLVL.

The rearrangement uses TRBV6-1 and TRBJ2-3, with 12 bases fitting TRBD2. Per the germline V gene, CDR1 is MNHNS and CDR2 is SASEGT. V trimming: 8 bases; J trimming: 0 bases; junction bases outside the gene matches: 12. The CDR3 is 18 amino acids. The CDR3 loop is CASCRLAGVGPSTDTQYF. DNA for the CDR3: TGTGCCAGCTGCAGACTAGCGGGAGTGGGACCTAGCACAGATACGCAGTATTTT.

CDR3 DNA: TGTGCCAGCAGTAAGACAGGGGGCTCAACCGGGGAGCTGTTTTTT. This sequence encodes CASSKTGGSTGELFF. The chain links TRBV6-1 to TRBJ2-2, with 10 bases matching TRBD1. Germline V gene data show CDR1 as MNHNS and CDR2 as SASEGT. The CDR3 has 15 amino acids. With 5 bases clipped from V and 5 bases from J, the junction kept 5 bases outside the gene matches.

This clonotype appeared many times. The J gene is TRBJ2-1, the V gene TRBV7-2, with TRBD2 matching over 9 bases. Losses at the gene ends were 5 bases for V and 1 base for J; bases not matched to a gene: 6. Germline V lookup: CDR1 SGHTA, CDR2 FQGNSA. CDR3 size: 16 residues. CDR3 protein: CASSHGTSLSYNEQFF. The CDR3 bases are TGTGCCAGCAGCCATGGGACTAGCTTATCCTACAATGAGCAGTTCTTC.

Many counts were recorded for this clonotype. In nucleotides, the CDR3 is TGTGCCAGCGCTACTATTTACACCGGGGAGCTGTTTTTT. This sequence encodes CASATIYTGELFF. The V gene is TRBV2, the J gene TRBJ2-2; the D is unclear. CDR3 length: 13 amino acids. Germline V gene lookup returns CDR1 SNHLY and CDR2 FYNNEI. Trimming removed 8 bases at V and 3 bases at J, with 10 bases between.

This clonotype was seen at least ten times. V is TRBV7-9 and J is TRBJ2-7; D perhaps matches TRBD2 (5 bases). Trimming stripped 5 bases from V and 0 bases from J, with 11 bases between. This CDR3 has 14 residues. CDR1 and CDR2 from the germline V gene are SEHNR and FQNEAQ (reference sequence). CDR3 coding DNA: TGTGCCAGCAGCCCGCGGAGGAGCTCCTACGAGCAGTACTTC. Translation: CASSPRRSSYEQYF.

This clonotype was observed at least ten times. This sequence joins TRBV7-6 and TRBJ2-7; the D is unclear. V lost 2 bases and J lost 6, with 17 bases in between. The CDR3 consists of 15 residues. Germline V gene sequence: CDR1 SGHVS, CDR2 FNYEAQ. The CDR3 is CASSLRPLSPIEQYF. CDR3 sequence (DNA): TGTGCCAGCAGCTTACGGCCCCTAAGCCCCATCGAGCAGTACTTC.

This clonotype appeared many times. V usage is TRBV20-1 and J usage is TRBJ2-7; 13 bases fit TRBD2. CDR3 length: 15 amino acids. In germline, CDR1 is DFQATT, CDR2 SNEGSKA (reference sequence). The V gene end was trimmed by 4 bases and the J gene end by 6 bases; junction bases not matched to a gene: 9. The CDR3 loop is CSAIGTSGILVEQYF. The CDR3 nucleotides read TGCAGTGCTATTGGGACTAGCGGGATTTTGGTCGAGCAGTACTTC.

This clonotype was observed a handful of times. The CDR3 DNA follows: TGTGCCAGCAGTGAAGCGCTTCGTCGGGGGACATACTACACCTTC. Translation gives CASSEALRRGTYYTF. The chain links TRBV2 to TRBJ1-2, with a weak D call TRBD1 (6 bases). This CDR3 spans 15 amino acids. Trimming shortened V by 0 bases and J by 10 bases, and 18 bases separated the two germline ends. Per the germline V gene, CDR1 is SNHLY and CDR2 is FYNNEI.

Many counts were recorded for this clonotype. V is TRBV12-3 or TRBV12-4 and J is TRBJ2-3; 9 nucleotides line up with TRBD1. The V and J ends lost 4 bases and 3 bases, in that order; junction bases with no gene match: 8. This CDR3 is 16 amino acids long. The CDR3 nucleotides are TGTGCCAGCAGTTCCCGACAGGGGGTGGTTACAGATACGCAGTATTTT. Translation gives CASSSRQGVVTDTQYF.

This clonotype was seen more than once but under ten times. This chain connects TRBV9 to TRBJ1-1; D is uncertain. CDR1 and CDR2 from the germline V gene are SGDLS and YYNGEE. Trimming pared 0 bases from V and 5 bases from J, leaving 8 bases between. The CDR3 runs to 13 residues. The CDR3 sequence: CASSVGRETEAFF. The CDR3 nucleotides read TGTGCCAGCAGCGTAGGAAGGGAGACTGAAGCTTTCTTT.

This clonotype came up many times. This chain links TRBV7-2 with TRBJ2-7; D is ambiguous. Germline-derived CDR1 and CDR2 are SGHTA and FQGNSA. The V gene lost 1 base and the J gene lost 6 bases, with 13 bases spanning the gap. This CDR3 region has 14 residues. CDR3 coding DNA: TGTGCCAGCAGCTTAGACTACTTCCCCTCCGAGCAGTACTTC. Amino acid sequence: CASSLDYFPSEQYF.

The chain carries TRBV5-1 and TRBJ1-6; the D is unclear. This CDR3 region has 13 residues. The V end lost 6 bases, the J end lost 4 bases, and 8 bases lay between the germline ends. The germline V gene encodes CDR1 SGHRS and CDR2 YFSETQ. The DNA of the CDR3 is TGCGCCAGCACAAGGGATTATAATTCACCCCTCCACTTT. Its translation is CASTRDYNSPLHF.

On this clonotype itself: This clone may be a read error of a much larger clone one base away. No conserved phenylalanine or tryptophan ends this CDR3, so it is likely a read error. The chain uses TRBV20-1 and TRBJ2-1, with 8 bases aligning to TRBD2. Losses at the gene ends were 4 bases for V and 3 bases for J; bases not matched to a gene: 11. Germline assignment: CDR1 DFQATT and CDR2 SNEGSKA (reference sequence). The CDR3 is 16 residues long. In nucleotides, the CDR3 is TGCAGTGCTACCTTAGCGGGAAGTAGGGTCTACAATGAGCAGTTCCTC. It specifies CSATLAGSRVYNEQFL.

This sequence joins TRBV2 and TRBJ2-6; TRBD1 aligns across 9 bases. Germline CDR1 and CDR2: SNHLY and FYNNEI. V shed 8 bases and J 1 base; nucleotides not matched to a gene: 6. The CDR3 spans 16 residues. CDR3 sequence (DNA): TGTGCCAGCGAGGGACAGGGATTATCTGGGGCCAACGTCCTGACTTTC. It is translated as CASEGQGLSGANVLTF.

The V and J genes are TRBV7-9 and TRBJ1-2; the match to TRBD1 covers 8 bases. With 7 bases clipped from V and 3 bases from J, the junction kept 7 bases outside the gene matches. This CDR3 comprises 14 residues. Germline V gives CDR1 SEHNR, CDR2 FQNEAQ (reference sequence). The CDR3 DNA follows: TGTGCCAGCACCTCCCAGGGACAGGACTATGGCTACACCTTC. Amino acids: CASTSQGQDYGYTF.

This clonotype was counted once. V is TRBV18 and J is TRBJ2-1; 7 positions agree with TRBD1. Germline values: CDR1 KGHSH, CDR2 LQKENI. The CDR3 is made up of 13 amino acids. Unmatched junction bases numbered 2, after V lost 1 base and J lost 8 bases. The DNA of the CDR3 is TGTGCCAGCTCACCACAAACAGGGGATGAGCAGTTCTTC. Residues: CASSPQTGDEQFF.

A word on this clonotype: A much larger clone lies a single base off, so this may be a read error. The chain is built from TRBV7-9 and TRBJ2-2; D may correspond to TRBD1 or TRBD2 (6 bases each). This CDR3 comprises 14 residues. Per the germline V gene, CDR1 is SEHNR and CDR2 is FQNEAQ (reference sequence). CDR3: CASSRGQFTGDLFF. CDR3 nucleotides: TGTGCCAGCAGCCGGGGGCAATTCACCGGGGATCTGTTTTTT. Supplemented by reference TRBV7-9 and TRBJ2-2, the full variable domain reads DTGVSQNPRHKITKRGQNVTFRCDPISEHNRLYWYRQTLGQGPEFLTYFQNEAQLEKSRLLSDRFSAERPKGSFSTLEIQRTEQGDSAMYLCASSRGQFTGDLFFGEGSRLTVL.